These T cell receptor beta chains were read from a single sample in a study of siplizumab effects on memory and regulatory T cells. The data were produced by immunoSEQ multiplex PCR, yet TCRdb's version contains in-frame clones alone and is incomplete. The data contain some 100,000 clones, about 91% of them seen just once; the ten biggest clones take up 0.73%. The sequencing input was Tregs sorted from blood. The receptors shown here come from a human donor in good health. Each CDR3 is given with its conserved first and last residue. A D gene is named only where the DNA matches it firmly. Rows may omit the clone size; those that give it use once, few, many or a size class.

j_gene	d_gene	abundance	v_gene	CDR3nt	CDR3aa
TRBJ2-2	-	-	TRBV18	TGTGCCAGCTCACCCCAGGGGACCGGGGAGCTGTTTTTT	CASSPQGTGELFF
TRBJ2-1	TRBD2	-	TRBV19	TGTGCCAGTAGTAGACTAGCGGGGCCTCCTTTCTACAATGAGCAGTTCTTC	CASSRLAGPPFYNEQFF
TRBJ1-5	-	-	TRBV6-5	TGTGCCAGCAGCCCCGGGGGACAGCCCCAGCATTTT	CASSPGGQPQHF
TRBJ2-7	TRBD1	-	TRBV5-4	TGTGCCAGCAGCATATCCAGGGGGTTCGAGCAGTACTTC	CASSISRGFEQYF
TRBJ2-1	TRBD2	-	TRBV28	TGTGCCAGCGGGAGGGACCGACTCAACTACAATGAGCAGTTCTTC	CASGRDRLNYNEQFF
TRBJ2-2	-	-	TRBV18	TGTGCCAGCTCGGAGCATTGGACTGGCCCGAACACCGGGGAGCTGTTTTTT	CASSEHWTGPNTGELFF
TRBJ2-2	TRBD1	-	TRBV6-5	TGTGCCAGCAGTACCGGGACAGGTACCGGGGAGCTGTTTTTT	CASSTGTGTGELFF
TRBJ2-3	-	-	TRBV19	TGTGCCAGTGGAGAGGGGGATACGCAGTATTTT	CASGEGDTQYF
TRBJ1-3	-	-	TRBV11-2	TGTGCCAGCAGCTTATTACGTATGGGGGGCAGCTCTGGAAACACCATATATTTT	CASSLLRMGGSSGNTIYF
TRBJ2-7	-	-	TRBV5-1	TGCGCCAGCAGCTTAGGGGCTGCCTACGAGCAGTACTTC	CASSLGAAYEQYF
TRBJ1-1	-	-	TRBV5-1	TGCGCCAGCAGTTTTCAAGGGAGTGGGTTCACTGAAGCTTTCTTT	CASSFQGSGFTEAFF
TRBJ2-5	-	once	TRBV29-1	TGCAGCGTTGAAGGCCCGACAGCGGGAGAGACCCAGTACTTC	CSVEGPTAGETQYF
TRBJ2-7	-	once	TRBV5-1	TGCGCCAGCAGCTTGGACGCCATGGCAACCTACGAGCAGTACTTC	CASSLDAMATYEQYF
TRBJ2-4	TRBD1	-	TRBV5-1	TGCGCCAGCAGCTTGGATGTTAGGGACAGGGGAGGTGGCATTCAGTACTTC	CASSLDVRDRGGGIQYF
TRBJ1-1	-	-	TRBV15	TGTGCCACCAGCAGTGAAGAAGCCTTAAATGAAGCTTTCTTT	CATSSEEALNEAFF
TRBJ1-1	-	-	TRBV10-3	TGTGCCACCTGTTGGCGGGAGGGCACTGAAGCTTTCTTT	CATCWREGTEAFF
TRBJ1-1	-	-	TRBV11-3	TGTGCCAGCAGCCCCGGACGGAGCACTGAAGCTTTCTTT	CASSPGRSTEAFF
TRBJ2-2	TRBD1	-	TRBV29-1	TGCAGCGTTGAAGGGACAGGAGGCGGGGAGCTGTTTTTT	CSVEGTGGGELFF
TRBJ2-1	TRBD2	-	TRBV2	TGTGCCAGCAGTGTTTCGCCTAGCGGAGTCAATGAGCAGTTCTTC	CASSVSPSGVNEQFF
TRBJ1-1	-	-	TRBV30	TGTGCCTGGAGTGGGGGATTGTTTGGGGCGAACACTGAAGCTTTCTTT	CAWSGGLFGANTEAFF
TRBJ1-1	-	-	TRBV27	TGTGCCAGCAGTTTATCGGGGGGGAACACTGAAGCTTTCTTT	CASSLSGGNTEAFF
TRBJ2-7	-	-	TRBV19	TGTGCCAGTAGTAGCGGCTACGAGCAGTACTTC	CASSSGYEQYF
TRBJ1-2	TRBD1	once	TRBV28	TGTGCCAGCAGTCAAATGGACAGGGGGCTGAACTATGGCTACACCTTC	CASSQMDRGLNYGYTF
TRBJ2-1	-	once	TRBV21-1	TGTGCCAGCAGCACCCCCCGGGATGAGCAGTTCTTC	CASSTPRDEQFF
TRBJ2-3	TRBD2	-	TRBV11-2	TGTGCCAGCAGCTTAGGGTTTTTGCGGGAGGGTAATACGCAGTATTTT	CASSLGFLREGNTQYF
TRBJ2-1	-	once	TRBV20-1	TGCAGTGCTAGAGATTTCGGGGAGCAGTTCTTC	CSARDFGEQFF
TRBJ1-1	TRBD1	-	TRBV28	TGTGCCAGCAGTTTGGTCTCACACAGGGGTACTGAAGCTTTCTTT	CASSLVSHRGTEAFF
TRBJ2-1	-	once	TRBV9	TGTGCCAGCAGCGCTATCTCCGGGACAAACTCCTACAATGAGCAGTTCTTC	CASSAISGTNSYNEQFF
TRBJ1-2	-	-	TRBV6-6	TGTGCCAGCAGCCCTAGCGGCGCGCTCCTGCAGGGCTACACCTTC	CASSPSGALLQGYTF
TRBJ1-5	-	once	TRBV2	TGTGCCAGCAGACAGGGACGCAATCAGCCCCAGCATTTT	CASRQGRNQPQHF
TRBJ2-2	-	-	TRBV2	TGTGCCAGCAGTGAAAGAACGGGAGTGAACACCGGGGAGCTGTTTTTT	CASSERTGVNTGELFF
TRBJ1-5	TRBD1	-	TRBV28	TGTGCCAGCAGTCCGCGGGACAGGGGTTTAAAGAAGCCCCAGCATTTT	CASSPRDRGLKKPQHF
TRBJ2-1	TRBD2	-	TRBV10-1	TGCGCCAGCAGTGAAAGGCGGGGGGACTACAATGAGCAGTTCTTC	CASSERRGDYNEQFF
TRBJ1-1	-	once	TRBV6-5	TGTGCCAGCAGTTACTCGAATTTCGAGAGTAACACTGAAGCTTTCTTT	CASSYSNFESNTEAFF
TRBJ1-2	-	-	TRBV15	TGTGCCACCAGCAGAGATGGGGGGTACTATGGCTACACCTTC	CATSRDGGYYGYTF
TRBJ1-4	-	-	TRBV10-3	TGTGCCATCGGGAGGCAGGGTGGTGAAAAACTGTTTTTT	CAIGRQGGEKLFF
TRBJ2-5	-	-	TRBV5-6	TGTGCCAGCGCTCGACAGATCGCCGAAGAGACCCAGTACTTC	CASARQIAEETQYF
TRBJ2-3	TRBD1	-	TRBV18	TGTGCCAGCTCACCCCTGACAGGGCTCCTCACAGATACGCAGTATTTT	CASSPLTGLLTDTQYF
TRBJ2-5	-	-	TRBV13	TGTGCCAGCAGCTTAATTCCAGGGTCAGAGACCCAGTACTTC	CASSLIPGSETQYF
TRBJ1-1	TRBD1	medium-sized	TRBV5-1	TGCGCCAGCAGCCCCAGGGGGCACATGAACACTGAAGCTTTCTTT	CASSPRGHMNTEAFF
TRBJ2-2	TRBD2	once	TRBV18	TGTGCCAGCTCACCAAAGAGTCTTAGCGGGGCAAACACCGGGGAGCTGTTTTTT	CASSPKSLSGANTGELFF